This TCR beta chain comes out of a study of blood T cell repertoires in COVID-19. Study information: Acute and convalescent COVID-19 specimens originated in the United States, Italy and Spain.

Trimming removed 5 bases from V and 6 bases from J, with 14 bases in between. This CDR3 region has 15 residues. Germline-derived CDR1 and CDR2 are SGHAT and FQNNGV. This clone appeared a single time. The age range of participants was 18 to 89 years, with residence in roughly 25 US areas. Contact with a PCR-confirmed or clinician-diagnosed COVID-19 case occurred within 2 weeks of entry. Per the original data handling: Amplification from reference gene primers served as the basis for estimated nucleated cell counts. TCRdb keeps only in-frame clones here, not all; method: immunoSEQ multiplex PCR. Clone size and V and J calls were adopted from that table, with D and trimming inferred from the DNA. The sample has under 150,000 clones; roughly 89% are singletons.

This clonotype originated in a woman in her forties or fifties who had been exposed to COVID-19. The specimen was PBMCs or T cells enriched from blood (not recorded which). This chain links TRBV11-2 with TRBJ1-6; D uncertain. Written as DNA, the CDR3 is TGTGCCAGCAGCCGTCGGGATAGGGTTAATTCACCCCTCCACTTT. Protein product: CASSRRDRVNSPLHF.